The 11 T cell receptor beta chains in this list originate from one sample, sequenced in a study of spatial heterogeneity in lung cancer. MiXCR, run by TCRdb on the 5' RACE reads, gives a single entry per CDR3 protein. This sample carries 50,000 or so distinct CDR3 sequences, 7.6% of them seen once, and the ten largest clones take around 13%. Described time point: sample taken at primary tumor resection. Whole RNA, isolated from tumor, nontumor lung or frozen PBMC, was sequenced without prior sorting. Here the sequenced sample was PBMCs, taken at surgery. Receptors were obtained from a female donor with early-stage non-small cell lung cancer.

In this sample, this clonotype turned up a few times. The genes are TRBV6-1 and TRBJ2-2, with TRBD1 as a possible D gene (6 bases). This CDR3 is built from 13 residues. Germline CDR1 is MNHNS and CDR2 is SASEGT. Trimming cost V 4 bases and J 6 bases, with 9 bases left between them. CDR3: CASSARGAGELFF. For the CDR3, the DNA is TGTGCCAGCAGTGCCAGGGGTGCCGGGGAGCTGTTTTTT.

The gene calls are TRBV14 and TRBJ2-1; the D gene is possibly TRBD1 (6 bases). V was clipped by 3 bases and J by 5 bases, with 26 bases between them. Germline V gene data show CDR1 as SGHDN and CDR2 as FVKESK. The CDR3 has 19 amino acids. DNA of the CDR3: TGTGCCAGCAGCCAGGGCACAGGGACATTAAGAGGGGTGGACAATGAGCAGTTCTTC. Encoded protein: CASSQGTGTLRGVDNEQFF.

The genes are TRBV20-1 and TRBJ2-5, with unresolved D. The CDR3 extends over 15 amino acids. CDR1 and CDR2 from the germline V gene are DFQATT and SNEGSKA (reference sequence). The V end lost 3 bases, the J end lost 0 bases, and 14 bases lay between the germline ends. CDR3 sequence: CSASKAATNQETQYF. CDR3 nucleotides: TGCAGTGCTAGTAAGGCCGCGACCAACCAAGAGACCCAGTACTTC.

The CDR3 DNA sequence: TGTGCCACCGCTCGACGCGGCAGATACGAGCAGTACTTC. Protein sequence: CATARRGRYEQYF. The V and J genes are TRBV15 and TRBJ2-7; D unclear. CDR3 length: 13 amino acids. Between the trimmed V and J ends, which lost 8 bases and 4 bases, there was a span of 15 bases. CDR1 is LNHNV and CDR2 is YYDKDF in the germline V gene (reference sequence).

This clonotype was observed at least ten times. The chain joins TRBV11-2 to TRBJ2-7; tentatively, D is TRBD1 (6 bases). V was pared by 0 bases and J by 3 bases, with 9 bases between. The V gene's germline CDR1 is SGHAT and CDR2 FQNNGV. The CDR3 contains 14 residues. CDR3 sequence reads: CASSLDGGRYEQYF. As DNA, the CDR3 is TGTGCCAGCAGCTTAGATGGGGGCCGCTACGAGCAGTACTTC.

The sample holds many counts of this clonotype. V and J are TRBV20-1 and TRBJ2-3; D is possibly TRBD1 (5 bases). The ends were cut back, 4 bases at V and 2 bases at J, with 19 bases in the middle. Germline lookup yields CDR1 DFQATT and CDR2 SNEGSKA (reference sequence). The length of the CDR3 is 16 residues. The DNA for the CDR3 is TGCAGTGCTACTCATGGGGCGGACGGAAACACAGATACGCAGTATTTT. This codes for CSATHGADGNTDTQYF.

This clonotype was seen ten or more times. V gene TRBV4-3 combines with J gene TRBJ1-1; D is ambiguous. With 0 bases removed from V and 0 bases from J, the gap between germline ends came to 8 bases. CDR3 length: 15 residues. Per the germline V gene, CDR1 is LGHNA and CDR2 is YSLEER. The CDR3 coding sequence is TGCGCCAGCAGCCAAGATAACCGGATGAACACTGAAGCTTTCTTT. Protein product: CASSQDNRMNTEAFF.

The chain links TRBV5-1 to TRBJ2-7, with a possible D match to TRBD1 (5 bases). The CDR3 spans 13 residues. In germline, CDR1 is SGHRS, CDR2 YFSETQ. Trimming left V 1 base short and J 8 bases short, with 13 bases between. The CDR3 coding sequence is TGCGCCAGCAGCTTGAGAGACAGCCATAAGCAGTACTTC. Protein product: CASSLRDSHKQYF.

In its sample, this clonotype was seen a few times. This rearrangement joins TRBV12-3 or TRBV12-4 to TRBJ1-4; D call uncertain. The CDR3 runs 13 residues. The V gene lost 3 bases and the J gene lost 8 bases, with 10 bases spanning the gap. CDR3 in DNA: TGTGCCAGCAGTTTTCGGGGTTGGGAAAAACTGTTTTTT. This sequence encodes CASSFRGWEKLFF.

This clonotype was seen at least ten times. The gene calls are TRBV20-1 and TRBJ1-1, with 9 bases lining up with TRBD1. The CDR3 sequence is 11 residues long. The germline CDR1 and CDR2 sequences are DFQATT and SNEGSKA (reference sequence). Trimming at V came to 3 bases and at J to 9 bases, leaving 2 bases not matched to a gene. The CDR3 nucleotides are TGCAGTGCTAGTTACAGGGGGCAAGCTTTCTTT. This encodes CSASYRGQAFF.

The V and J genes are TRBV20-1 and TRBJ2-1; 15 nucleotides agree with TRBD2. CDR1 and CDR2 (germline): DFQATT, SNEGSKA (reference sequence). The length of the CDR3 is 19 residues. The V gene end was trimmed by 5 bases and the J gene end by 3 bases; junction bases not matched to a gene: 14. The CDR3 DNA sequence: TGCAGTGCTGGACCGGGACTAGCGGGGGGATTAGCTGGCTACAATGAGCAGTTCTTC. This sequence encodes CSAGPGLAGGLAGYNEQFF.